This is a list of T cell receptor beta chains from one sample in a study of cytomegalovirus exposure and HLA in healthy donors. The data were produced by immunoSEQ multiplex PCR, yet TCRdb's version contains in-frame clones alone and is incomplete. The sample holds roughly 220,000 clones, 75% to 95% seen once. Input material: PBMCs. The receptor source for this set is a woman in her late teens or twenties in good health and CMV-seronegative. The CDR3 runs from the conserved cysteine through the conserved F or W. D genes are given only for firm matches. Only some rows state a clone size, as once, few, many or a class for expanded clones.

v_gene	j_gene	abundance	d_gene	CDR3nt	CDR3aa
TRBV5-1	TRBJ1-1	.	.	TGCGCCAGCAGCCACGACGGGAGTGAAGCTTTCTTT	CASSHDGSEAFF
TRBV18	TRBJ1-1	.	.	TGTGCCAGCTCACCACCGGCAGGGCTCTCTGAAGCTTTCTTT	CASSPPAGLSEAFF
TRBV27	TRBJ1-5	.	.	TGTGCCAGCAGTTTTGGTGGCAGGGTAATTGATCAGCCCCAGCATTTT	CASSFGGRVIDQPQHF
TRBV7-8	TRBJ2-2	.	.	TGTGCCAGCAGCTCCGGCCGGGACTGGGAGCTGTTTTTT	CASSSGRDWELFF
TRBV2	TRBJ1-5	once	TRBD1	TGTGCCAGCAGAAAACAGTCGGGACAGGGTAATCAGCCCCAGCATTTT	CASRKQSGQGNQPQHF
TRBV6-4	TRBJ1-1	.	.	TGTGCCAGCAGTGACTCGAAGTTTGCAGGGGACACTGAAGCTTTCTTT	CASSDSKFAGDTEAFF
TRBV27	TRBJ2-1	.	TRBD2	TGTGCCAGCAGTCTAGGGACTAGCTTCCAGAATGAGCAGTTCTTC	CASSLGTSFQNEQFF
TRBV5-6	TRBJ2-7	.	TRBD1	TGTGCCAGCAGCGGGACAGGGGGTGGGAAGCAGTACTTC	CASSGTGGGKQYF
TRBV2	TRBJ2-7	.	TRBD1	TGTGCCAGCAGTTACCGGGACAGGGAGTACAACGAGCAGTACTTC	CASSYRDREYNEQYF
TRBV7-7	TRBJ2-1	.	TRBD2	TGTGCTAGCAGCTTAGATAGCGGGAGTATTCAGTTCTTC	CASSLDSGSIQFF
TRBV27	TRBJ1-2	.	.	TGTGCCAGCAGTCCGACAGCTCACAGTAACTATGGCTACACCTTC	CASSPTAHSNYGYTF
TRBV28	TRBJ2-4	few	.	TGTGCCAGCAGTCAGGGTTTAAAAAACATTCAGTACTTC	CASSQGLKNIQYF
TRBV28	TRBJ2-3	.	.	TGTGCCAGCAGCCCCACCGACTATCGAGCAGATACGCAGTATTTT	CASSPTDYRADTQYF
TRBV13	TRBJ2-1	once	.	TGTGCCAGCGTCCGGGGGTACAATGAGCAGTTCTTC	CASVRGYNEQFF
TRBV7-9	TRBJ1-2	.	.	TGTGCCAGCAGCTTAGGGCAGGACTCCAACGGCTACACCTTC	CASSLGQDSNGYTF
TRBV27	TRBJ2-1	.	.	TGTGCCAGCAGTTTACTACTAGCTCATTTAGGCTCCTACAATGAGCAGTTCTTC	CASSLLLAHLGSYNEQFF
TRBV6-5	TRBJ2-5	.	TRBD1	TGTGCCAGCAGACGGGACAGTCCTTCAGAGACCCAGTACTTC	CASRRDSPSETQYF
TRBV5-1	TRBJ2-7	.	.	TGCGCCAGCAGCTTCAGCGGCTCCTACGAGCAGTACTTC	CASSFSGSYEQYF
TRBV5-1	TRBJ1-1	.	.	TGCGCCAGCAGCTTGGCAAGTGACTCTGAAGCTTTCTTT	CASSLASDSEAFF
TRBV4-2	TRBJ1-1	.	TRBD1	TGTGCCAGCAGCCAAGATCGGACAGGGATTGGTTCTGAAGCTTTCTTT	CASSQDRTGIGSEAFF
TRBV4-1	TRBJ2-5	.	.	TGCGCCAGCAGCCAAGTCAGGGAAGAGACCCAGTACTTC	CASSQVREETQYF
TRBV5-1	TRBJ2-7	.	.	TGCGCCAGCAGCTTGGCTGGCGGGTCCCTCTCCTACGAGCAGTACTTC	CASSLAGGSLSYEQYF
TRBV5-1	TRBJ2-3	.	TRBD1	TGCGCCAGCGGAGCTTCCCCGGACAGGAGTGTAGATACGCAGTATTTT	CASGASPDRSVDTQYF
TRBV4-1	TRBJ2-7	.	.	TGCGCCAGCAGCGAAGTTCAGGGCATGTACGAGCAGTACTTC	CASSEVQGMYEQYF
TRBV7-2	TRBJ2-1	.	TRBD2	TGTGCCAGCAGACACGGGAGGGAGACCCACAATGAGCAGTTCTTC	CASRHGRETHNEQFF
TRBV7-6	TRBJ2-7	.	TRBD2	TGTGCCAGCAGCTCGGACAAAGGAGGAGCGGGGGCGGGCGAGCAGTACTTC	CASSSDKGGAGAGEQYF
TRBV27	TRBJ1-2	.	.	TGTGCCAGCAGCTCCCCGGGGGGGTCTGTTTATGGCTACACCTTC	CASSSPGGSVYGYTF
TRBV7-8	TRBJ2-4	.	TRBD2	TGTGCCAGCAGCTTACCGGGGAGGGAGGCCAAAAACATTCAGTACTTC	CASSLPGREAKNIQYF
TRBV11-2	TRBJ2-2	.	.	TGTGCTGGACTGAGGTTAGAGTCCGGGGAGCTGTTTTTT	CAGLRLESGELFF
TRBV7-9	TRBJ2-7	.	.	TGTGCCAGCAGCCCGCAGACAGGATCCAAGCTCTACGAGCAGTACTTC	CASSPQTGSKLYEQYF
TRBV5-1	TRBJ2-7	.	.	TGCGCCAGCAGCTTTGACCCTTCGGCCTTCGGGGAGCAGTACTTC	CASSFDPSAFGEQYF
TRBV5-1	TRBJ1-2	.	.	TGCGCCAGCAGCTTGGTAGGTCAGGGTGATGGCTACACCTTC	CASSLVGQGDGYTF
TRBV28	TRBJ2-1	.	.	TGTGCCAGCAGTCCTGGTCTGGGGCACGGTGAGCAGTTCTTC	CASSPGLGHGEQFF
TRBV2	TRBJ2-6	.	.	TGTGCCAGCAGTGCTGTCAGGGGCTCTGGGGCCAACGTCCTGACTTTC	CASSAVRGSGANVLTF
TRBV2	TRBJ1-6	few	TRBD1	TGTGCCAGCAGCCGGGACAGGGGTTATTCACCCCTCCACTTT	CASSRDRGYSPLHF
TRBV6-5	TRBJ1-2	.	.	TGTGCCAGCAGCAGACCCACGGCGGGCTATGGCTACACCTTC	CASSRPTAGYGYTF
TRBV6-5	TRBJ1-2	few	TRBD1	TGTGCCAGCAGCACAGGGGGTGGCTACACCTTC	CASSTGGGYTF
TRBV7-9	TRBJ1-1	.	.	TGTGCCAGCAGCCCCCAGGGAGGCAACACTGAAGCTTTCTTT	CASSPQGGNTEAFF
TRBV10-3	TRBJ1-2	few	.	TGTGCCATCAGTGTGAAGGGGGATGGATATGGCTACACCTTC	CAISVKGDGYGYTF
TRBV7-2	TRBJ1-6	.	.	TGTGCCAGCAGCCCCCGAGCGAATTCACCCCTCCACTTT	CASSPRANSPLHF
TRBV7-8	TRBJ1-4	.	TRBD1	TGTGCCAGCAGCGTTCTCCGACCCGGGACAGGGGAGCGCGGGAAGCAAAAACTGTTTTTT	CASSVLRPGTGERGKQKLFF
TRBV19	TRBJ2-7	.	TRBD1	TGTGCCAGTAGTGTGCCGGGACAGGTCAGCTCCTACGAGCAGTACTTC	CASSVPGQVSSYEQYF
TRBV27	TRBJ2-5	.	.	TGTGCCAGCAGCCCGGACTATAAGGGAGAGACCCAGTACTTC	CASSPDYKGETQYF
TRBV6-5	TRBJ1-5	.	TRBD1	TGTGCCAGCAGTCGCGACAGGGGTAGCAATCAGCCCCAGCATTTT	CASSRDRGSNQPQHF
TRBV30	TRBJ2-7	few	TRBD1	TGTGCCTGGAGTAGGGACAGGGAATACGAGCAGTACTTC	CAWSRDREYEQYF
TRBV5-1	TRBJ2-2	once	.	TGCGCCAGCAGCTTCCCAGGGACTGGGGAGCTGTTTTTT	CASSFPGTGELFF
TRBV5-5	TRBJ1-2	.	TRBD1	TGTGCCAGCAGCCCAGAGACAGGGGGGGGCTACACCTTC	CASSPETGGGYTF
TRBV7-9	TRBJ1-1	once	.	TGTGCCAGCAGCCCGGGAGGACCAACTGAAGCTTTCTTT	CASSPGGPTEAFF
TRBV18	TRBJ1-4	once	.	TGTGCCAGCTCCCCAAGCCCCGGGACATCTGAAAAACTGTTTTTT	CASSPSPGTSEKLFF
TRBV19	TRBJ1-5	.	TRBD1	TGTGCCAGTAGTATAGCAGAGGACAGGGTGTGGAATCAGCCCCAGCATTTT	CASSIAEDRVWNQPQHF
TRBV10-3	TRBJ1-1	.	TRBD1	TGTGCCATCAGTGGTCGGGGGACAGCGAACACTGAAGCTTTCTTT	CAISGRGTANTEAFF
TRBV28	TRBJ1-1	.	.	TGTGCCGCTCAGGGTCTAACTGAAGCTTTCTTT	CAAQGLTEAFF
TRBV7-9	TRBJ1-1	few	.	TGTGCCAGCAGCTTAGGGGGCATCAACACTGAAGCTTTCTTT	CASSLGGINTEAFF